The entry below describes one TCR beta chain. This entry comes from a study of blood T cell repertoires in COVID-19. With 0 bases clipped from V and 8 bases from J, the junction kept 8 bases outside the gene matches. The germline gives CDR1 MNHNS, CDR2 SASEGT. CDR3 size: 16 residues. The protocol was immunoSEQ multiplex PCR, while the TCRdb copy is restricted to in-frame clones and leaves out a portion. This sample has around 300,000 clones, with about nine tenths found just once. The sequencing sample was made of peripheral blood. This TCR came from a woman in her twenties or thirties with COVID-19, enrolled during active disease. V gene TRBV6-1 combines with J gene TRBJ2-4; TRBD1 matches at 9 bases. The DNA for the CDR3 is TGTGCCAGCAGTGAAGCAAGGACAGGGGTTCTCGACATTCAGTACTTC. Protein sequence: CASSEARTGVLDIQYF.